This record covers a single T cell receptor (beta chain). This specimen comes from a study of cytomegalovirus exposure and HLA in healthy donors. TCRdb's copy holds only in-frame clones and misses some; the assay was immunoSEQ multiplex PCR. The sample gives some 180,000 clones, roughly 77% of which show up once; 1% to 1.5% is in the top ten. Trimming removed 5 bases at V and 0 bases at J, with 13 bases between. The germline gives CDR1 MNHEY, CDR2 SMNVEV (reference sequence). The length of the CDR3 is 15 residues. The sequence derives from a woman younger than 45 in good health and CMV-seronegative. J is TRBJ1-1 and V is TRBV27; D is perhaps TRBD1 (5 bases). The sample taken for sequencing was PBMCs. The chain's CDR3 is CASSPGQRVNTEAFF. The CDR3 coding sequence is TGTGCCAGCAGTCCGGGGCAGCGGGTGAACACTGAAGCTTTCTTT.